This is a list of T cell receptor beta chains from one sample in a study of cytomegalovirus exposure and HLA in healthy donors. Sequencing was performed with immunoSEQ multiplex PCR; in TCRdb, only in-frame clones are kept and a portion is missing. The data contain more than 110,000 clones, 70% to 75% of them singletons. The specimen was PBMCs. The origin of the receptors is a woman aged 40 to 50 in good health and CMV-seronegative. CDR3s include the opening cysteine and the closing phenylalanine or tryptophan. A D gene is named only where the DNA matches it firmly. Some rows mark clone size as missing; the rest say once, few, many or name a class of expanded clone.

abundance: .; j_gene: TRBJ2-1; v_gene: TRBV7-2; d_gene: TRBD1; CDR3aa: CASSRQGAREQFF; CDR3nt: TGTGCCAGCAGCCGACAGGGGGCTCGGGAGCAGTTCTTC
abundance: .; j_gene: TRBJ1-1; v_gene: TRBV10-3; d_gene: TRBD1; CDR3aa: CAIKYRGAVGTEAFF; CDR3nt: TGTGCCATCAAATACAGGGGAGCAGTGGGCACTGAAGCTTTCTTT
abundance: .; j_gene: TRBJ1-4; v_gene: TRBV6-5; d_gene: .; CDR3aa: CASRPYRANEKLFF; CDR3nt: TGTGCCAGCAGGCCGTATCGGGCTAATGAAAAACTGTTTTTT
abundance: .; j_gene: TRBJ1-2; v_gene: TRBV2; d_gene: .; CDR3aa: CASREQPPEGYTF; CDR3nt: TGTGCCAGCAGAGAACAGCCGCCGGAGGGCTACACCTTC
abundance: .; j_gene: TRBJ2-3; v_gene: TRBV9; d_gene: TRBD2; CDR3aa: CASSVAGGSRTDTQYF; CDR3nt: TGTGCCAGCAGCGTAGCCGGGGGGTCCCGCACAGATACGCAGTATTTT
abundance: .; j_gene: TRBJ2-1; v_gene: TRBV11-2; d_gene: .; CDR3aa: CASSLVSYNEQFF; CDR3nt: TGTGCCAGCAGCTTAGTATCTTACAATGAGCAGTTCTTC
abundance: few; j_gene: TRBJ2-7; v_gene: TRBV5-8; d_gene: .; CDR3aa: CASSFSGVSYEQYF; CDR3nt: TGTGCCAGCAGCTTTTCAGGGGTTAGCTACGAGCAGTACTTC
abundance: once; j_gene: TRBJ1-2; v_gene: TRBV7-9; d_gene: TRBD1; CDR3aa: CASSDGQGDGYTF; CDR3nt: TGTGCCAGCAGCGACGGACAGGGAGATGGCTACACCTTC
abundance: .; j_gene: TRBJ1-3; v_gene: TRBV6-6; d_gene: TRBD1; CDR3aa: CASRAGGSGNTIYF; CDR3nt: TGTGCCAGCAGAGCAGGGGGTTCTGGAAACACCATATATTTT
abundance: .; j_gene: TRBJ1-1; v_gene: TRBV4-2; d_gene: .; CDR3aa: CASSQEVGGGRAHTEAFF; CDR3nt: TGTGCCAGCAGCCAAGAGGTGGGTGGCGGCAGGGCACACACTGAAGCTTTCTTT
abundance: few; j_gene: TRBJ1-5; v_gene: TRBV6-6; d_gene: .; CDR3aa: CASWGRSNQPQHF; CDR3nt: TGTGCCAGCTGGGGCCGCTCAAACCAGCCCCAGCATTTT
abundance: .; j_gene: TRBJ2-3; v_gene: TRBV25-1; d_gene: TRBD1; CDR3aa: CASSALTGGTDTQYF; CDR3nt: TGTGCCAGCAGTGCGTTGACAGGGGGCACAGATACGCAGTATTTT
abundance: .; j_gene: TRBJ2-5; v_gene: TRBV7-2; d_gene: TRBD1; CDR3aa: CASSVGQTTQETQYF; CDR3nt: TGTGCCAGCAGCGTGGGACAGACCACACAAGAGACCCAGTACTTC
abundance: .; j_gene: TRBJ2-6; v_gene: TRBV7-8; d_gene: .; CDR3aa: CASSLGRGRSGANVLTF; CDR3nt: TGTGCCAGCAGCTTAGGGAGGGGGCGATCTGGGGCCAACGTCCTGACTTTC
abundance: .; j_gene: TRBJ1-2; v_gene: TRBV19; d_gene: .; CDR3aa: CASSRGSYGYTF; CDR3nt: TGTGCCAGTAGCAGGGGAAGCTATGGCTACACCTTC
abundance: .; j_gene: TRBJ1-2; v_gene: TRBV19; d_gene: .; CDR3aa: CASEAGRYFYGYTF; CDR3nt: TGTGCCAGCGAAGCGGGGCGATACTTCTATGGCTACACCTTC
abundance: .; j_gene: TRBJ1-1; v_gene: TRBV2; d_gene: TRBD1; CDR3aa: CASGGQGATEAFF; CDR3nt: TGTGCCAGCGGGGGACAGGGGGCCACTGAAGCTTTCTTT
abundance: .; j_gene: TRBJ2-1; v_gene: TRBV2; d_gene: .; CDR3aa: CASSRYTSYNEQFF; CDR3nt: TGTGCCAGCAGCAGATACACCTCCTACAATGAGCAGTTCTTC
abundance: .; j_gene: TRBJ2-7; v_gene: TRBV6-6; d_gene: TRBD1; CDR3aa: CASTGTGGYEQYF; CDR3nt: TGTGCCAGCACCGGGACAGGGGGCTACGAGCAGTACTTC
abundance: .; j_gene: TRBJ2-3; v_gene: TRBV7-9; d_gene: TRBD2; CDR3aa: CASSSPPLAGGLTDTQYF; CDR3nt: TGTGCCAGCAGCTCCCCACCTTTAGCGGGGGGTCTCACAGATACGCAGTATTTT
abundance: .; j_gene: TRBJ1-1; v_gene: TRBV11-2; d_gene: .; CDR3aa: CASSSIAPRALNTEAFF; CDR3nt: TGTGCCAGCAGCTCCATTGCGCCCAGGGCACTGAACACTGAAGCTTTCTTT